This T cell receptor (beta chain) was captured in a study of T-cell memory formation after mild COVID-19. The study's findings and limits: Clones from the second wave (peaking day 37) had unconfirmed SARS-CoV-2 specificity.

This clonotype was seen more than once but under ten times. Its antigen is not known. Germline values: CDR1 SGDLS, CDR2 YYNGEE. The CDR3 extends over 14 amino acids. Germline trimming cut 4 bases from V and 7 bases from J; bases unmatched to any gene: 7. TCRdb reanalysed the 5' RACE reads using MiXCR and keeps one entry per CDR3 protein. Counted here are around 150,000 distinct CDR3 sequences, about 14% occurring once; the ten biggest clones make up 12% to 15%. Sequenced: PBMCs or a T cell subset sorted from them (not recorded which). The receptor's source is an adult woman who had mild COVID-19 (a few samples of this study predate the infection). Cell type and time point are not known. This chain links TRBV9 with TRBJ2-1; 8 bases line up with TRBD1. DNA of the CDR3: TGTGCCAGCAGCCCAGGACAGGGCTGGAATGAGCAGTTCTTC. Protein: CASSPGQGWNEQFF.